Shown below are 18 T cell receptor beta chains from a single sample sequenced in a study of blood T cell repertoires in COVID-19. Some clones are missing from TCRdb's copy, which holds only in-frame ones; the method was immunoSEQ multiplex PCR. Of 140,000 to 150,000 clones detected, roughly 89% appear once; the ten largest clones hold 4.5% to 6%. Sequencing was carried out using PBMCs or T cells enriched from blood (not recorded which). All receptors come from a woman between 45 and 65 years old who had been exposed to COVID-19.

The CDR3 DNA is TGTGCCAGCAGCTTCGGGGGGGCGGGGAATCAGCCCCAGCATTTT. Amino acids: CASSFGGAGNQPQHF. The J gene is TRBJ1-5, the V gene TRBV2; tentative D call: TRBD1 (6 bases). V gave up 6 bases and J gave up 4 bases, with 16 bases separating them. Germline V gene sequence: CDR1 SNHLY, CDR2 FYNNEI. This CDR3 has 15 amino acids.

This chain uses TRBV3-1 (or the pseudogene TRBV3-2) with TRBJ2-6; D is possibly TRBD2 (5 bases). V was trimmed by 6 bases and J by 0 bases, leaving 12 bases between them. The CDR3 is made up of 16 amino acids. The germline V gene has CDR1 LGHDT and CDR2 YNNKEL (reference sequence). This chain's CDR3 is CASSRGISSGANVLTF. The CDR3 DNA is TGTGCCAGCAGTCGGGGAATTAGCTCTGGGGCCAACGTCCTGACTTTC.

This clone appeared a single time. V is TRBV5-6 and J is TRBJ1-1, with TRBD1 matching over 10 bases. The V segment lost 4 bases and the J segment 7 bases; nucleotides outside the gene matches: 4. CDR1 is SGHDT and CDR2 is YYEEEE in the germline V gene. The CDR3 extends over 13 amino acids. The CDR3: CASSVRDRGEAFF. Here the CDR3 DNA reads TGTGCCAGCAGCGTCCGGGACAGGGGTGAAGCTTTCTTT.

V and J are TRBV6-2 or TRBV6-3 and TRBJ1-1; D remains unclear. This CDR3 comprises 14 residues. The V gene lost 2 bases and the J gene lost 0 bases, with 7 bases spanning the gap. Germline CDR1 and CDR2: MNHEY and SVGEGT. The CDR3 sequence: CASSYSLVNTEAFF. DNA of the CDR3: TGTGCCAGCAGTTACAGCCTTGTGAACACTGAAGCTTTCTTT.

This sequence joins TRBV7-2 and TRBJ2-3, with D maybe TRBD2 (6 bases). Deletions cut 1 base from V and 10 bases from J, with 12 bases between. This CDR3 contains 13 residues. Germline V gene sequence: CDR1 SGHTA, CDR2 FQGNSA. CDR3 amino acids: CASSLEGLASQYF. CDR3 coding DNA: TGTGCCAGCAGCTTAGAAGGGCTAGCGTCGCAGTATTTT.

The V and J genes are TRBV7-2 and TRBJ2-4, with TRBD2 identical over 7 bases. The CDR3 length is 15 residues. Germline V CDR1 and CDR2: SGHTA, FQGNSA. Trimming removed 0 bases from V and 9 bases from J; junction bases left unmatched: 8. The CDR3 loop is CASSLAEGGGGIQYF. As DNA, the CDR3 is TGTGCCAGCAGCTTAGCGGAGGGCGGGGGAGGCATTCAGTACTTC.

The chain is built from TRBV29-1 and TRBJ2-7; 10 bases line up with TRBD2. V shed 5 bases, J shed 2 bases, and the junction held 6 bases outside the gene matches. Germline CDR1 reads SQVTM; CDR2 reads ANQGSEA. The CDR3 length is 14 residues. The CDR3 DNA is TGCAGCGTTCGACAGGGACTAGCGACCTACGAGCAGTACTTC. It codes for CSVRQGLATYEQYF.

This chain joins TRBV19 and TRBJ1-2; tentative D call: TRBD1 (6 bases). The CDR3 loop spans 17 amino acids. The germline CDR1 and CDR2 sequences are LNHDA and SQIVND (reference sequence). With 2 bases removed from V and 0 bases from J, the gap between germline ends came to 16 bases. The CDR3 region has the DNA TGTGCCAGTAGTATACTTGACAGGCGAGGCCCTAACTATGGCTACACCTTC. It specifies CASSILDRRGPNYGYTF.

The chain combines TRBV3-1 (or the pseudogene TRBV3-2) with TRBJ2-7, with 7 bases lining up with TRBD2. Looked up from germline, CDR1 is LGHDT and CDR2 is YNNKEL (reference sequence). The CDR3 loop spans 12 amino acids. J gave up 3 bases and V 4 bases, and 0 bases lay outside the gene matches. The DNA for the CDR3 is TGTGCCAGCAGCCGCGGGGGCTACGAGCAGTACTTC. Protein: CASSRGGYEQYF.

CDR3 in amino acids: CASSYGLVRDEQFF. The DNA of the CDR3 is TGTGCCAGCAGTTATGGGCTGGTAAGAGATGAGCAGTTCTTC. J is TRBJ2-1 and V is TRBV6-2 or TRBV6-3, with D unresolved. Deletions cut 3 bases from V and 8 bases from J, with 14 bases between. The germline V gene has CDR1 MNHEY and CDR2 SVGEGT. This CDR3 spans 14 amino acids.

A single count supports this clone. The rearrangement joins TRBV5-1 to TRBJ2-7; no clear D. The CDR3 covers 17 residues. Trimming shortened V by 1 base and J by 0 bases, and 17 bases separated the two germline ends. CDR1 is SGHRS and CDR2 is YFSETQ in the germline V gene. Here the CDR3 reads CASSLSVSQAPSYEQYF. The CDR3 coding sequence is TGCGCCAGCAGCTTGAGTGTATCGCAGGCGCCCTCCTACGAGCAGTACTTC.

This chain joins TRBV2 and TRBJ1-3; no clear D gene. The CDR3 runs to 12 residues. V lost 6 bases and J lost 4, with 7 bases in between. Germline V CDR1 and CDR2: SNHLY, FYNNEI. The CDR3 reads CASRAGGNTIYF. The CDR3 DNA sequence: TGTGCCAGCAGGGCGGGAGGAAACACCATATATTTT. Based on the CDR3 plus reference TRBV2 and TRBJ1-3, the full variable domain is EPEVTQTPSHQVTQMGQEVILRCVPISNHLYFYWYRQILGQKVEFLVSFYNNEISEKSEIFDDQFSVERPDGSNFTLKIRSTKLEDSAMYFCASRAGGNTIYFGEGSWLTVV.

This rearrangement joins TRBV15 to TRBJ1-6; a possible D gene is TRBD1 (5 bases). V lost 4 bases, J lost 9 bases, and 13 bases lay in between. Germline CDR1 and CDR2: LNHNV and YYDKDF (reference sequence). This CDR3 comprises 14 residues. The CDR3 region has the DNA TGTGCCACCAGCAAGGGGAGGGAGGGTTCACCCCTCCACTTT. This encodes CATSKGREGSPLHF.

The genes are TRBV6-5 and TRBJ2-5; weak D call: TRBD1 (6 bases). The V end lost 2 bases, the J end lost 3 bases, and 16 bases lay between the germline ends. The CDR3 loop spans 16 amino acids. The germline V gene has CDR1 MNHEY and CDR2 SVGAGI. CDR3 in DNA: TGTGCCAGCAGTTACGGGTCAGGGGAGTTCGAAGAGACCCAGTACTTC. Translated, it gives CASSYGSGEFEETQYF.

Remarks on this clone: A read error may account for a junction end that differs from germline. This sequence joins TRBV2 and TRBJ1-2; D gene uncertain. The germline gives CDR1 SNHLY, CDR2 FYNNEI. CDR3 length: 15 amino acids. The CDR3 sequence: CASSEGRNPNYGYTF. The CDR3 coding sequence is TGTGCCAGCAGCGAAGGGCGGAATCCTAACTATGGCTACACCTTC. Using reference TRBV2 and TRBJ1-2 for the parts outside the CDR3, the full variable domain is EPEVTQTPSHQVTQMGQEVILRCVPISNHLYFYWYRQILGQKVEFLVSFYNNEISEKSEIFDDQFSVERPDGSNFTLKIRSTKLEDSAMYFCASSEGRNPNYGYTFGSGTRLTVV.

The V gene is TRBV19, the J gene TRBJ2-7; TRBD1 is a possible D gene (6 bases). The CDR3 covers 14 residues. Germline CDR1 reads LNHDA; CDR2 reads SQIVND (reference sequence). The V end lost 5 bases, the J end lost 6 bases, and 17 bases lay between the germline ends. The CDR3, as DNA: TGTGCCAGTAGTCCCGCCAGGGGTGGCTCCGAGCAGTACTTC. Translated: CASSPARGGSEQYF.

The rearrangement links TRBV5-4 to TRBJ1-5, with 7 bases identical to TRBD1. CDR1 and CDR2 (germline): SGHNT, YYREEE (reference sequence). The V gene end was trimmed by 4 bases and the J gene end by 1 base; junction bases not matched to a gene: 5. CDR3 length: 15 amino acids. DNA for the CDR3: TGTGCCAGCAGCGTGGACAGGAGCAGCAATCAGCCCCAGCATTTT. Residues: CASSVDRSSNQPQHF.

The chain uses TRBV19 and TRBJ2-2, with D perhaps matching TRBD2 (6 bases). The germline gives CDR1 LNHDA, CDR2 SQIVND (reference sequence). CDR3 length: 17 residues. Trimming cost V 2 bases and J 6 bases, with 19 bases left between them. This CDR3 reads CASSINWDWANAGELFF. CDR3 coding DNA: TGTGCCAGTAGTATAAATTGGGACTGGGCAAACGCCGGGGAGCTGTTTTTT.